This T cell receptor (beta chain) originates from a study of shared clonotypes between healthy human individuals. This table comes from immunoSEQ multiplex PCR, and its TCRdb copy is limited to in-frame clones, with some not included. This sample carries about 480,000 clones, nearly 80% of them seen once, and the ten largest clones take around 12%. Per the germline V gene, CDR1 is LNHDA and CDR2 is SQIVND (reference sequence). Trimming cost V 2 bases and J 3 bases, with 7 bases left between them. The CDR3 consists of 13 residues. The sample taken for sequencing was PBMCs. This sequence was found in a woman in her thirties or forties in good health. Some clones in this sample may be carry-over from other donors' samples. V is TRBV19 and J is TRBJ1-1, with D unresolved. The CDR3 spells CASSIRVDTEAFF. The CDR3 DNA follows: TGTGCCAGTAGTATAAGGGTAGACACTGAAGCTTTCTTT. Combining the CDR3 with reference TRBV19 and TRBJ1-1 gives the whole variable domain DGGITQSPKYLFRKEGQNVTLSCEQNLNHDAMYWYRQDPGQGLRLIYYSQIVNDFQKGDIAEGYSVSREKKESFPLTVTSAQKNPTAFYLCASSIRVDTEAFFGQGTRLTVV.